The rows below give T cell receptor beta chains drawn from one sample of a study of blood T cell repertoires in COVID-19. This table comes from immunoSEQ multiplex PCR, and its TCRdb copy is limited to in-frame clones, with some not included. This sample yields 150,000 to 180,000 clones, of which about 88% are seen a single time; more than 2% belongs to the top ten. What was sequenced was peripheral blood. The receptors originated from a woman aged 70-85 years with acute or convalescent COVID-19. The CDR3 runs from the conserved cysteine through the conserved F or W. Each record gives: D gene, V gene, J gene, CDR3 DNA, CDR3 protein. D genes are given only for firm matches.

d_gene: -; v_gene: TRBV6-6; j_gene: TRBJ2-2; CDR3nt: TGTGCCAGCATTGGGGGGGGGCGAGCGAACGGGGAGCTGTTTTTT; CDR3aa: CASIGGGRANGELFF
d_gene: -; v_gene: TRBV7-2; j_gene: TRBJ1-4; CDR3nt: TGTGCCAGCAGCTTAGTTAGGGAGGAAAAACTGTTTTTT; CDR3aa: CASSLVREEKLFF
d_gene: -; v_gene: TRBV19; j_gene: TRBJ1-1; CDR3nt: TGTGCCAGTAGTATAGGGGGATTGGGACACCGGAACACTGAAGCTTTCTTT; CDR3aa: CASSIGGLGHRNTEAFF
d_gene: -; v_gene: TRBV6-5; j_gene: TRBJ2-7; CDR3nt: TGTGCCAGCAGTTACTCGTCCCTCCGGTCCTACGAGCAGTACTTC; CDR3aa: CASSYSSLRSYEQYF
d_gene: -; v_gene: TRBV12-3/TRBV12-4; j_gene: TRBJ1-2; CDR3nt: TGTGCCAGCAGTTTAGCCCGGGGGGCTGGCTACACCTTC; CDR3aa: CASSLARGAGYTF
d_gene: TRBD2; v_gene: TRBV6-5; j_gene: TRBJ2-3; CDR3nt: TGTGCCAGCAGAGCTCTAGCGGGGGGCACAGATACGCAGTATTTT; CDR3aa: CASRALAGGTDTQYF
d_gene: TRBD2; v_gene: TRBV6-5; j_gene: TRBJ2-1; CDR3nt: TGTGCCAGCAGTTACAGCGGGGTCTCCTACAATGAGCAGTTCTTC; CDR3aa: CASSYSGVSYNEQFF
d_gene: -; v_gene: TRBV6-5; j_gene: TRBJ2-2; CDR3nt: TGTGCCAGCAGTTACGGGGGGGCAGGGTCGGTCGGGGAGCTGTTTTTT; CDR3aa: CASSYGGAGSVGELFF
d_gene: -; v_gene: TRBV6-5; j_gene: TRBJ1-5; CDR3nt: TGTGCCAGCAATAAAGGGGATCTCCTACAGCCCCAGCATTTT; CDR3aa: CASNKGDLLQPQHF
d_gene: -; v_gene: TRBV19; j_gene: TRBJ1-1; CDR3nt: TGTGCCAGTGCCTCGACGGGGGTCCTCAACCCCGAAGCTTTCTTT; CDR3aa: CASASTGVLNPEAFF
d_gene: -; v_gene: TRBV28; j_gene: TRBJ1-1; CDR3nt: TGTGCCAGCACCCTAGGTGGGGCCGAAGCCTTTGAAGCTTTCTTT; CDR3aa: CASTLGGAEAFEAFF
d_gene: TRBD2; v_gene: TRBV7-2; j_gene: TRBJ2-1; CDR3nt: TGTGCCAGCAGCTTAGAAGCGGGGGGTTACAATGAGCAGTTCTTC; CDR3aa: CASSLEAGGYNEQFF
d_gene: TRBD1; v_gene: TRBV2; j_gene: TRBJ1-2; CDR3nt: TGTGCCAGCAGTGGATTTTCGGCAGGGGGCGACTATGGCTACACCTTC; CDR3aa: CASSGFSAGGDYGYTF
d_gene: TRBD1; v_gene: TRBV18; j_gene: TRBJ1-6; CDR3nt: TGTGCCAGCTCGGGACAGGGGTTTTATAATTCACCCCTCCACTTT; CDR3aa: CASSGQGFYNSPLHF
d_gene: TRBD1; v_gene: TRBV9; j_gene: TRBJ2-5; CDR3nt: TGTGCCAGCAGCACGGGGACAGCCCAAGAGACCCAGTACTTC; CDR3aa: CASSTGTAQETQYF
d_gene: -; v_gene: TRBV19; j_gene: TRBJ2-2; CDR3nt: TGTGCCAGTAGTATCCGGACAAGAACGAACACCGGGGAGCTGTTTTTT; CDR3aa: CASSIRTRTNTGELFF
d_gene: -; v_gene: TRBV6-1; j_gene: TRBJ2-7; CDR3nt: TGTGCCAGCAGTGAAGGCCCCCGGGCCTACGAGCAGTACTTC; CDR3aa: CASSEGPRAYEQYF
d_gene: TRBD1; v_gene: TRBV5-6; j_gene: TRBJ1-1; CDR3nt: TGTGCCAGCAGCTTGGGGGACAGGATCAACACTGAAGCTTTCTTT; CDR3aa: CASSLGDRINTEAFF
d_gene: -; v_gene: TRBV16; j_gene: TRBJ1-5; CDR3nt: TGTGCCAGCAGCCCAAGAGGCCAGGGAAATCAGCCCCAGCATTTT; CDR3aa: CASSPRGQGNQPQHF
d_gene: TRBD2; v_gene: TRBV5-1; j_gene: TRBJ2-5; CDR3nt: TGCGCCAGCAGCTTGGGGCTAGCGGGAACTATCCTAGGGGAGACCCAGTACTTC; CDR3aa: CASSLGLAGTILGETQYF
d_gene: -; v_gene: TRBV18; j_gene: TRBJ2-3; CDR3nt: TGTGCCAGCTCACCACAAACTAGCCCCCCAGATACGCAGTATTTT; CDR3aa: CASSPQTSPPDTQYF
d_gene: -; v_gene: TRBV3-1/TRBV3-2; j_gene: TRBJ1-1; CDR3nt: TGTGCCAGCAGCCAAAAAACAGGGTATCAGAACACTGAAGCTTTCTTT; CDR3aa: CASSQKTGYQNTEAFF
d_gene: TRBD1; v_gene: TRBV6-5; j_gene: TRBJ2-1; CDR3nt: TGTGCCAGCACTTCGGACAGGGGATGGTCGGGTGAGCAGTTCTTC; CDR3aa: CASTSDRGWSGEQFF
d_gene: -; v_gene: TRBV4-2; j_gene: TRBJ2-1; CDR3nt: TGTGCCAGCAGCCGGGGGCAGTATGAGCAGTTCTTC; CDR3aa: CASSRGQYEQFF